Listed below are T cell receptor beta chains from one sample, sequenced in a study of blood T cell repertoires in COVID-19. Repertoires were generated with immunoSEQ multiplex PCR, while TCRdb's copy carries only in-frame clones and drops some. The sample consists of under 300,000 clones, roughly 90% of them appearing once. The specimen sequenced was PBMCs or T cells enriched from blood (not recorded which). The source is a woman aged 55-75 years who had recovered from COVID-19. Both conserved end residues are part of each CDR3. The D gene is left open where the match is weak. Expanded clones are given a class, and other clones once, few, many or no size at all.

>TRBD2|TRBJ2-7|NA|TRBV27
CASKRGSSYEQYF
TGTGCCAGCAAGCGGGGGAGCTCCTACGAGCAGTACTTC
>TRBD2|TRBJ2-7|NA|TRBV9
CASSATSVSYEQYF
TGTGCCAGCAGCGCGACTAGCGTATCCTACGAGCAGTACTTC
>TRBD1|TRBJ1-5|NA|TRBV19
CASRQGAMSNQPQHF
TGTGCCAGTAGACAGGGGGCGATGAGCAATCAGCCCCAGCATTTT
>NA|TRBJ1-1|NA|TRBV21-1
CASREIRAFF
TGTGCCAGCAGAGAAATTAGAGCTTTCTTT
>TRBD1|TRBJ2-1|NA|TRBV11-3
CASSLGQGAYNEQFF
TGTGCCAGCAGCTTAGGACAGGGGGCTTACAATGAGCAGTTCTTC
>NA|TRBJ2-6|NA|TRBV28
CASSLATGGSGANVLTF
TGTGCCAGCAGTTTAGCCACCGGTGGCTCTGGGGCCAACGTCCTGACTTTC
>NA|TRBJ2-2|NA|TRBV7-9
CASALHSNTGELFF
TGTGCCAGCGCCTTACATTCGAACACCGGGGAGCTGTTTTTT
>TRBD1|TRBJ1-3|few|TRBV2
CASTQGQGGNTIYF
TGTGCCAGCACCCAAGGACAGGGGGGAAACACCATATATTTT
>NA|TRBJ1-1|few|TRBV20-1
CSASQNTEAFF
TGCAGTGCTAGCCAGAACACTGAAGCTTTCTTT
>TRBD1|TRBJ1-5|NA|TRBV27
CASSFGAGGSQPQHF
TGTGCCAGCAGTTTCGGAGCAGGGGGCAGCCAGCCCCAGCATTTT
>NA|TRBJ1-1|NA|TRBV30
CAWSVPGETEAFF
TGTGCCTGGAGTGTACCAGGGGAGACTGAAGCTTTCTTT
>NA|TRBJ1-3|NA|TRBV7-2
CASSLVREIRRGNTIYF
TGTGCCAGCAGCTTAGTTCGGGAAATTCGGCGTGGAAACACCATATATTTT
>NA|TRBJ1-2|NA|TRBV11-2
CASSSGFGYTF
TGTGCCAGCAGTTCAGGGTTCGGCTACACCTTC
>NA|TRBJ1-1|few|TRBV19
CASSIDSVYTEAFF
TGTGCCAGTAGTATAGATTCGGTCTACACTGAAGCTTTCTTT
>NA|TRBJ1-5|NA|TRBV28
CASRLSGVYSNQPQHF
TGTGCCAGCAGATTATCAGGGGTCTATAGCAATCAGCCCCAGCATTTT
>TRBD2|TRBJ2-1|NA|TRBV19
CATHFSGSSYNEQFF
TGTGCCACCCACTTTAGCGGGAGTTCCTACAATGAGCAGTTCTTC
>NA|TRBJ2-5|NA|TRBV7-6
CASSLAQGRQETQYF
TGTGCCAGCAGCTTAGCTCAGGGTAGACAAGAGACCCAGTACTTC
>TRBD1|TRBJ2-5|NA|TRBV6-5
CASRDRGPVQETQYF
TGTGCCAGCAGGGACAGGGGGCCTGTACAAGAGACCCAGTACTTC
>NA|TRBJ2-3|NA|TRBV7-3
CASSPRQSSTDTQYF
TGTGCCAGCAGCCCTAGACAGAGTTCCACAGATACGCAGTATTTT
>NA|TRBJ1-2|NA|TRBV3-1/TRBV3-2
CASSQGATYGYTF
TGTGCCAGCAGCCAAGGGGCAACTTATGGCTACACCTTC
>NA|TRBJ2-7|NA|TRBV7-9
CASSLEIVNYEQYF
TGTGCCAGCAGCTTAGAAATTGTTAACTACGAGCAGTACTTC
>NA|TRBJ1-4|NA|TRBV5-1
CASSQKGVTNEKLFF
TGCGCCAGCAGCCAAAAGGGAGTGACTAATGAAAAACTGTTTTTT
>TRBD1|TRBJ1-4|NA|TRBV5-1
CASSVTGFNEKLFF
TGCGCCAGCAGCGTGACAGGGTTTAATGAAAAACTGTTTTTT
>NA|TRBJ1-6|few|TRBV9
CASSVVSDSPLHF
TGTGCCAGCAGCGTAGTCAGCGATTCACCCCTCCACTTT
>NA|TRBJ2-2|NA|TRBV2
CASSAQRITGELFF
TGTGCCAGCAGTGCTCAGCGGATCACCGGGGAGCTGTTTTTT
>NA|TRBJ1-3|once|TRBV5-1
CASSPDWSGNTIYF
TGCGCCAGCAGCCCAGACTGGTCTGGAAACACCATATATTTT
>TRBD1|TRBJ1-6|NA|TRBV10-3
CAISVEQGDNSPLHF
TGTGCCATCAGTGTTGAGCAGGGGGATAATTCACCCCTCCACTTT
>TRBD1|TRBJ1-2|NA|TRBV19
CASSMGTGQFYGYTF
TGTGCCAGTAGTATGGGGACAGGGCAGTTCTATGGCTACACCTTC
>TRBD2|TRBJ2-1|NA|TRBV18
CASSPPIGGGPNEQFF
TGTGCCAGCTCACCACCCATCGGGGGGGGACCAAATGAGCAGTTCTTC
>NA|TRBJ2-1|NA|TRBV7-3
CASSLAPLLEVEQFF
TGTGCCAGCAGCTTAGCCCCCTTACTAGAGGTTGAGCAGTTCTTC
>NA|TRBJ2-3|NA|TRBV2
CAISYTDTQYF
TGTGCCATTAGCTACACAGATACGCAGTATTTT
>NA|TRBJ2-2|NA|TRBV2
CASSENQIPGELFF
TGTGCCAGCAGTGAAAATCAAATCCCCGGGGAGCTGTTTTTT
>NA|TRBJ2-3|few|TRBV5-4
CASSLDSRGTDTQYF
TGTGCCAGCAGCTTGGATAGCAGAGGCACAGATACGCAGTATTTT
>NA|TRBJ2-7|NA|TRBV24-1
CATSDTGDLRDEQYF
TGTGCCACCAGTGACACCGGGGATTTAAGGGACGAGCAGTACTTC
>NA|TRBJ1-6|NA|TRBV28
CASSLMRDSPLHF
TGTGCCAGCAGTTTGATGAGAGATTCACCCCTCCACTTT
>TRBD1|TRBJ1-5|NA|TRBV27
CASSPTGGHQPQHF
TGTGCCAGCAGTCCCACAGGGGGGCATCAGCCCCAGCATTTT
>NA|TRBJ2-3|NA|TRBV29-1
CSLVDKGLLSDTQYF
TGCAGCCTTGTGGACAAGGGGCTATTATCGGATACGCAGTATTTT
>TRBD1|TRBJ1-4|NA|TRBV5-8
CASSRSDRGSTNEKLFF
TGTGCCAGCAGCCGGAGTGACAGGGGGTCTACTAATGAAAAACTGTTTTTT
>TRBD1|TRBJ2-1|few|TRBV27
CASKTGDSYNEQFF
TGTGCCAGTAAGACAGGGGACTCCTACAATGAGCAGTTCTTC
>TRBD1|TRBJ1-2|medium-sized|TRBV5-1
CASSSRQGTGYTF
TGCGCCAGCAGCTCCCGACAGGGGACTGGCTACACCTTC
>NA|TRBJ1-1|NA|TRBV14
CASSQGHTEAFF
TGTGCCAGCAGCCAAGGGCACACTGAAGCTTTCTTT